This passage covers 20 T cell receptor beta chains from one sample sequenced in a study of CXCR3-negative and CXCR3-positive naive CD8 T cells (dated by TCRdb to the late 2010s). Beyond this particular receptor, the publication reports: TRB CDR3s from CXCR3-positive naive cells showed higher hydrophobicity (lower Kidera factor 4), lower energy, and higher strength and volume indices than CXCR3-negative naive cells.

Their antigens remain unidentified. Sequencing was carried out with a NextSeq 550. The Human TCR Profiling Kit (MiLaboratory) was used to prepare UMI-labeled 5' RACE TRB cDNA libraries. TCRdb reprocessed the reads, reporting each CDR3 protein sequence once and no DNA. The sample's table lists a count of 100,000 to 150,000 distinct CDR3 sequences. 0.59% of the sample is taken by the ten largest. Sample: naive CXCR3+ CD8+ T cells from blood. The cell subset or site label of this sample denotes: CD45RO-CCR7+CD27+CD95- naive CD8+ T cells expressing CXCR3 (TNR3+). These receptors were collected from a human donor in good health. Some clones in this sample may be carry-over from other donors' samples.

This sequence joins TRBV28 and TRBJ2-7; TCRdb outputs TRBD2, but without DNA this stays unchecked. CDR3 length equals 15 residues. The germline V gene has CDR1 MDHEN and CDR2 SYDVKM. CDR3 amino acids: CASSPVAGGFYEQYF. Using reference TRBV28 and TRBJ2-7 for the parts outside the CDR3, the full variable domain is DVKVTQSSRYLVKRTGEKVFLECVQDMDHENMFWYRQDPGLGLRLIYFSYDVKMKEKGDIPEGYSVSREKKERFSLILESASTNQTSMYLCASSPVAGGFYEQYFGPGTRLTVT.

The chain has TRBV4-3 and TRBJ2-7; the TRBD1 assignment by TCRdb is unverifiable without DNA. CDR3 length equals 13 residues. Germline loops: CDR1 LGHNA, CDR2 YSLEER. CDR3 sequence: CASSQAPQWEQYF.

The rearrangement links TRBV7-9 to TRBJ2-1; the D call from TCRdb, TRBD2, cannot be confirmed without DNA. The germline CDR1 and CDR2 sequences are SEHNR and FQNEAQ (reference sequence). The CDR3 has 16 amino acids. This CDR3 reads CASSHDSGSSYNEQFF.

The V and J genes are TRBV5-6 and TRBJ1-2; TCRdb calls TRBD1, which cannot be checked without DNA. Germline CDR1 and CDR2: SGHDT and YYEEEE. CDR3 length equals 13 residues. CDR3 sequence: CASSPGQHYGYTF.

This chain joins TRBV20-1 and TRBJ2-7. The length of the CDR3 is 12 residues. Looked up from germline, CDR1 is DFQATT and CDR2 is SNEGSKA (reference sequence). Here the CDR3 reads CSARDLSYEQYF.

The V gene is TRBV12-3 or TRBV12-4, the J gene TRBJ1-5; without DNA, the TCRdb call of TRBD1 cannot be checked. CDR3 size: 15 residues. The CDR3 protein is CASSSSSDKDQPQHF.

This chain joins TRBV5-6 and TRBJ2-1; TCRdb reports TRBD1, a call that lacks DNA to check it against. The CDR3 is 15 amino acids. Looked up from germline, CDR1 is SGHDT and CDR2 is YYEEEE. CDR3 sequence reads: CASSLMGTGEKGQFF.

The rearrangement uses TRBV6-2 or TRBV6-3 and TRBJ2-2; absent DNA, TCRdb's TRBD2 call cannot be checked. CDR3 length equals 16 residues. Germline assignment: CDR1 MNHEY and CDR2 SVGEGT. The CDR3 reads CASSLGLAGETGELFF.

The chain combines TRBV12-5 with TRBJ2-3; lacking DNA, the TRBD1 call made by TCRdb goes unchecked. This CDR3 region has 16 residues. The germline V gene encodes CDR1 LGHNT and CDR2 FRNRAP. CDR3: CASGLATGGGTDTQYF.

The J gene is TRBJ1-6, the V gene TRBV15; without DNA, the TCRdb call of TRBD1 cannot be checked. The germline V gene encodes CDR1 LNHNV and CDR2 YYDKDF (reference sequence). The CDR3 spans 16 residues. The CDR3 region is CATSPGQGLYNSPLHF.

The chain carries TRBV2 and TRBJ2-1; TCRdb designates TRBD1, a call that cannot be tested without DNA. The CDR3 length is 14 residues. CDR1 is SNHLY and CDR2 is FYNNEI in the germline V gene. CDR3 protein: CASRDLPGHNEQFF.

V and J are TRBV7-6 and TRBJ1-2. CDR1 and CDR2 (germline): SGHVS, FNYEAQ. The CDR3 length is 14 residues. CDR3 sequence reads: CASSLAGNPYGYTF.

The CDR3: CASSLTLLTGGPGETQYF. The V gene is TRBV7-2, the J gene TRBJ2-5; the TCRdb D gene call, TRBD1, has no DNA to confirm it. The CDR3 length is 18 residues. The germline gives CDR1 SGHTA, CDR2 FQGNSA.

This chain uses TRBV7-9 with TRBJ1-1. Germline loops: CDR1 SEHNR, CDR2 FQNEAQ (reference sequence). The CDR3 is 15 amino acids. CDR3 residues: CASSLAPGEETEAFF. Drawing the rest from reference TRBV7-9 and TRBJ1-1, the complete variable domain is DTGVSQNPRHKITKRGQNVTFRCDPISEHNRLYWYRQTLGQGPEFLTYFQNEAQLEKSRLLSDRFSAERPKGSFSTLEIQRTEQGDSAMYLCASSLAPGEETEAFFGQGTRLTVV.

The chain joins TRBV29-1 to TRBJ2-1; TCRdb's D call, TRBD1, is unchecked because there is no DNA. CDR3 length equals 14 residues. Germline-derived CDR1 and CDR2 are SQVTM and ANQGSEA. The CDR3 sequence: CSAPGQGNRNEQFF.

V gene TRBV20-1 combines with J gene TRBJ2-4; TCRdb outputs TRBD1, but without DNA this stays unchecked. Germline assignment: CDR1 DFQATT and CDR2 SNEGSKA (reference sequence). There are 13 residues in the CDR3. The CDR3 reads CSALQGFKNIQYF.

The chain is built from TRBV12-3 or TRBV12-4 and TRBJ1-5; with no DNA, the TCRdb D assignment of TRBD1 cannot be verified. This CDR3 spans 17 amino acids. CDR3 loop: CASSTQGRGPGNQPQHF.

The CDR3 loop reads CSVADTGTEAFF. The J gene is TRBJ1-1, the V gene TRBV29-1; TCRdb reports TRBD1, a call that lacks DNA to check it against. Germline V gives CDR1 SQVTM, CDR2 ANQGSEA. The CDR3 consists of 12 residues.

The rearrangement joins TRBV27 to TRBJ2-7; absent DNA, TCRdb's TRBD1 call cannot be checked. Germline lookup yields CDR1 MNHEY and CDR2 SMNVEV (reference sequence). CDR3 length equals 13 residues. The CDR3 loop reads CASSLMDSYEQYF.

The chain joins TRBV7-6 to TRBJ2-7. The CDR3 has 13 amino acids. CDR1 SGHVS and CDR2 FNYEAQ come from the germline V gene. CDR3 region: CASSLNSAYEQYF. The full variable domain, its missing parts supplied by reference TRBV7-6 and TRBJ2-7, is GAGVSQSPRYKVTKRGQDVALRCDPISGHVSLYWYRQALGQGPEFLTYFNYEAQQDKSGLPNDRFSAERPEGSISTLTIQRTEQRDSAMYRCASSLNSAYEQYFGPGTRLTVT.